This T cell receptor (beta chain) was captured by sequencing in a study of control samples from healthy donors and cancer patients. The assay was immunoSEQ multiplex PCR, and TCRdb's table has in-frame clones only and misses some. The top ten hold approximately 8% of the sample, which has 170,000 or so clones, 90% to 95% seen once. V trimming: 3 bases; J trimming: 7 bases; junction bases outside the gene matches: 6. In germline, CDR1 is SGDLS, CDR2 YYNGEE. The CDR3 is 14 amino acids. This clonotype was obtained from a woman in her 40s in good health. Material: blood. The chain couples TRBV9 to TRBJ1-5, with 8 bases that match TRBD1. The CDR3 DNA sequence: TGTGCCAGCAGCGGGACAGGGAGTGTCCAGCCCCAGCATTTT. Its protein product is CASSGTGSVQPQHF.